Shown below are 24 T cell receptor beta chains from a single sample sequenced in a study of blood T cell repertoires in COVID-19. TCRdb keeps only in-frame clones here, not all; method: immunoSEQ multiplex PCR. This table holds approximately 90,000 clones, approximately 86% found once. The sample was peripheral blood. These receptors originate from a man older than 75 with active or convalescent COVID-19.

This chain uses TRBV18 with TRBJ2-1; tentative D call: TRBD1 (6 bases). In germline, CDR1 is KGHSH, CDR2 LQKENI. This CDR3 is built from 18 residues. V was clipped by 2 bases and J by 4 bases, with 21 bases between them. CDR3 in amino acids: CASSPGMGAAIRYNEQFF. In DNA, the CDR3 is TGTGCCAGCTCACCAGGTATGGGGGCAGCAATCCGATACAATGAGCAGTTCTTC. Full variable domain (rest looked up from reference TRBV18 and TRBJ2-1): NAGVMQNPRHLVRRRGQEARLRCSPMKGHSHVYWYRQLPEEGLKFMVYLQKENIIDESGMPKERFSAEFPKEGPSILRIQQVVRGDSAAYFCASSPGMGAAIRYNEQFFGPGTRLTVL.

The chain has TRBV19 and TRBJ2-2; 7 bases are shared with TRBD1. Trimming cost V 6 bases and J 4 bases; bases outside gene matches: 11. The germline V gene has CDR1 LNHDA and CDR2 SQIVND (reference sequence). This CDR3 region has 16 residues. In nucleotides, the CDR3 is TGTGCCAGTAGCAAAATCGGACAGGTCGTCACCGGGGAGCTGTTTTTT. Protein product: CASSKIGQVVTGELFF. The full variable domain, in which reference TRBV19 and TRBJ2-2 provide the parts outside the CDR3, is DGGITQSPKYLFRKEGQNVTLSCEQNLNHDAMYWYRQDPGQGLRLIYYSQIVNDFQKGDIAEGYSVSREKKESFPLTVTSAQKNPTAFYLCASSKIGQVVTGELFFGEGSRLTVL.

This chain uses TRBV24-1 with TRBJ1-6; TRBD1 matches 8 bases. CDR1 and CDR2 from the germline V gene are KGHDR and SFDVKD. CDR3 length equals 19 residues. V trimming: 1 base; J trimming: 0 bases; junction bases outside the gene matches: 7. DNA for the CDR3: TGTGCCACCAGTGATTTTGTCAGGGGGCCGAGCTCCTATAATTCACCCCTCCACTTT. This gives the protein CATSDFVRGPSSYNSPLHF.

The chain carries TRBV19 and TRBJ1-5, with 8 bases lining up with TRBD1. The CDR3 has 16 amino acids. Germline V gene data show CDR1 as LNHDA and CDR2 as SQIVND (reference sequence). The ends lost 4 bases at V and 2 bases at J; junction bases unmatched: 7. CDR3 residues: CASSTTMTGGNQPQHF. The CDR3 DNA reads as TGTGCCAGTAGTACCACAATGACAGGGGGCAATCAGCCCCAGCATTTT.

V usage is TRBV19 and J usage is TRBJ2-2; tentative D call: TRBD2 (6 bases). The CDR3 is 13 amino acids. Germline V gene sequence: CDR1 LNHDA, CDR2 SQIVND (reference sequence). V lost 6 bases to trimming and J lost 3 bases, with 8 bases between them. CDR3 nucleotide sequence: TGTGCCAGTAGGGGACTGTACACCGGGGAGCTGTTTTTT. It specifies CASRGLYTGELFF.

The rearrangement uses TRBV7-9 and TRBJ2-1; TRBD2 matches at 7 bases. From germline, CDR1 is SEHNR and CDR2 FQNEAQ (reference sequence). CDR3 length: 12 amino acids. V lost 7 bases and J lost 6; bases outside the gene matches: 3. Written as DNA, the CDR3 is TGTGCCAGCATGCGGGAGAGCAATGAGCAGTTCTTC. Protein product: CASMRESNEQFF. Using reference TRBV7-9 and TRBJ2-1 for the parts outside the CDR3, the full variable domain is DTGVSQNPRHKITKRGQNVTFRCDPISEHNRLYWYRQTLGQGPEFLTYFQNEAQLEKSRLLSDRFSAERPKGSFSTLEIQRTEQGDSAMYLCASMRESNEQFFGPGTRLTVL.

This chain connects TRBV14 to TRBJ2-2, with no clear D. This CDR3 contains 15 residues. The V end was cut by 1 base, the J end by 1 base, with 7 bases between. CDR1 and CDR2 (germline): SGHDN, FVKESK. The CDR3 DNA follows: TGTGCCAGCAGCCAAGTCCAGAAGAACACCGGGGAGCTGTTTTTT. The encoded protein is CASSQVQKNTGELFF.

The rearrangement uses TRBV19 and TRBJ1-2; 8 bases align to TRBD1. Trimming cost V 3 bases and J 4 bases; bases outside gene matches: 7. This CDR3 region has 15 residues. Germline assignment: CDR1 LNHDA and CDR2 SQIVND (reference sequence). The CDR3 DNA follows: TGTGCCAGTAGTATCGGGACAGGTGGGGGCTATGGCTACACCTTC. Translated, it gives CASSIGTGGGYGYTF.

The count of this clone is one. This rearrangement joins TRBV7-8 to TRBJ2-7; TRBD2 agrees at 7 bases. Germline V gives CDR1 SGHVS, CDR2 FQNEAQ. The CDR3 has 15 amino acids. Losses at the gene ends were 5 bases for V and 6 bases for J; bases not matched to a gene: 13. The CDR3 region has the DNA TGTGCCAGCAGCCCCAGCGCGGCCCCGGGAGGCGAGCAGTACTTC. Translating it yields CASSPSAAPGGEQYF.

CDR3 amino acids: CASSKGLAGVGELFF. CDR3 DNA sequence: TGTGCCAGCAGCAAGGGACTAGCGGGAGTAGGGGAGCTGTTTTTT. This chain joins TRBV9 and TRBJ2-2; TRBD2 matches at 14 bases. This CDR3 contains 15 residues. From germline, CDR1 is SGDLS and CDR2 YYNGEE. V shed 4 bases and J 8 bases; nucleotides not matched to a gene: 4.

The chain combines TRBV10-3 with TRBJ1-3; D perhaps matches TRBD1 (5 bases). Trimming removed 6 bases at V and 4 bases at J, with 7 bases between. The germline V gene has CDR1 ENHRY and CDR2 SYGVKD. The CDR3 length is 12 residues. CDR3 nucleotide sequence: TGTGCCATCAGGGGGCCGGGAAACACCATATATTTT. Amino acids: CAIRGPGNTIYF.

This clone was seen a single time. The chain combines TRBV18 with TRBJ2-1; tentatively, D is TRBD1 (6 bases). The CDR3 runs to 15 residues. Germline assignment: CDR1 KGHSH and CDR2 LQKENI. Deletions cut 3 bases from V and 6 bases from J, with 15 bases between. The CDR3 is CASSPSQGSLNEQFF. The CDR3 bases are TGTGCCAGCTCACCGAGCCAGGGGAGTCTCAATGAGCAGTTCTTC.

The gene calls are TRBV3-1 (or the pseudogene TRBV3-2) and TRBJ2-1; TRBD2 matches at 10 bases. The CDR3 is 16 residues long. Trimming removed 1 base from V and 7 bases from J; junction bases left unmatched: 7. Germline V gives CDR1 LGHDT, CDR2 YNNKEL (reference sequence). The CDR3 reads CASSQALAGVHNEQFF. The CDR3 DNA sequence: TGTGCCAGCAGCCAAGCCCTAGCGGGAGTACATAATGAGCAGTTCTTC.

The genes are TRBV5-4 and TRBJ2-7; 9 bases agree with TRBD1. CDR3 length: 14 residues. After removal of 0 bases from V and 7 bases from J, the junction contained 5 bases not matched to a gene. Germline CDR1 is SGHNT and CDR2 is YYREEE (reference sequence). The CDR3 bases are TGTGCCAGCAGCTTGGCCGGACAGGGGTATGAGCAGTACTTC. This encodes CASSLAGQGYEQYF.

The rearrangement uses TRBV7-2 and TRBJ1-1, with a possible D match to TRBD1 (5 bases). The CDR3 is made up of 15 amino acids. V gave up 6 bases and J gave up 1 base, with 15 bases separating them. Germline V lookup: CDR1 SGHTA, CDR2 FQGNSA. The CDR3 region is CASSLGGTQNTEAFF. CDR3 bases: TGTGCCAGCAGTCTAGGCGGGACGCAGAACACTGAAGCTTTCTTT.

The gene calls are TRBV28 and TRBJ1-5; the D gene is possibly TRBD1 (5 bases). V was clipped by 10 bases and J by 3 bases, with 19 bases between them. Germline V lookup: CDR1 MDHEN, CDR2 SYDVKM. The CDR3 extends over 15 amino acids. CDR3 nucleotide sequence: TGTGCCACCAGAGGGCACGGGGGATACAATCAGCCCCAGCATTTT. It is translated as CATRGHGGYNQPQHF.

CDR3 sequence: CASSDFENQPQHF. Written as DNA, the CDR3 is TGTGCCAGCAGTGATTTCGAGAATCAGCCCCAGCATTTT. J is TRBJ1-5 and V is TRBV25-1; no definite D call. Germline loops: CDR1 MGHDK, CDR2 SYGVNS. The CDR3 runs to 13 residues. Trimming shortened V by 3 bases and J by 4 bases, and 7 bases separated the two germline ends.

The chain has TRBV7-8 and TRBJ2-1, with TRBD2 matching 9 bases. Germline trimming cut 1 base from V and 7 bases from J; bases unmatched to any gene: 11. Germline V gene sequence: CDR1 SGHVS, CDR2 FQNEAQ. This CDR3 has 17 residues. Here the CDR3 DNA reads TGTGCCAGCAGCTTAGTTCGTGGGACTAGCCGGGGGAATGAGCAGTTCTTC. Its protein product is CASSLVRGTSRGNEQFF.

The chain recombines TRBV2 with TRBJ2-1; 7 bases line up with TRBD1. V lost 7 bases to trimming and J lost 0 bases; unmatched junction nucleotides: 9. Germline CDR1 SNHLY, CDR2 FYNNEI. The CDR3 contains 16 residues. The CDR3 spells CASTLDRFLSYNEQFF. The CDR3 region has the DNA TGTGCCAGCACCCTGGACAGGTTTCTCTCCTACAATGAGCAGTTCTTC.

V gene TRBV4-2 combines with J gene TRBJ1-2, with D possibly matching TRBD1 (5 bases). The CDR3 spans 17 residues. Looked up from germline, CDR1 is LGHNA and CDR2 is YNFKEQ. Trimming took off 0 bases at V and 6 bases at J, with 20 bases between the two ends. In DNA form, the CDR3 reads TGTGCCAGCAGCCAAGATTATCCGTGGGCAGGGAGGGATGGCTACACCTTC. Protein: CASSQDYPWAGRDGYTF.

The V call is TRBV27, the J call TRBJ2-7, with 8 bases aligning to TRBD1. The CDR3 runs 16 residues. V dropped 6 bases and J dropped 1; count of bases not matched to a gene: 11. CDR1 and CDR2 (germline): MNHEY, SMNVEV (reference sequence). CDR3 nucleotides: TGTGCCAGCAGAGCGACCGGACAGGGCGGTTCCTACGAGCAGTACTTC. Translating it yields CASRATGQGGSYEQYF.

This sequence joins TRBV7-2 and TRBJ2-5; 7 nucleotides align to TRBD1. J lost 2 bases, V lost 4 bases, and 4 bases had no gene match. Germline loops: CDR1 SGHTA, CDR2 FQGNSA. CDR3 length: 14 amino acids. This chain's CDR3 is CASSSYRGQETQYF. In nucleotides, the CDR3 is TGTGCCAGCAGCTCGTACAGGGGACAAGAGACCCAGTACTTC.

The chain has TRBV18 and TRBJ1-6, with D possibly matching TRBD1 (5 bases). In germline, CDR1 is KGHSH, CDR2 LQKENI. V gave up 2 bases and J gave up 7 bases, with 15 bases separating them. CDR3 length equals 16 residues. The CDR3 DNA reads TGTGCCAGCTCACCATCAGGGCAGGGATGGAATTCACCCCTCCACTTT. It encodes CASSPSGQGWNSPLHF.

This clone has just one count. V and J are TRBV7-2 and TRBJ1-3; 8 bases align to TRBD1. The germline gives CDR1 SGHTA, CDR2 FQGNSA. V was pared by 1 base and J by 6 bases, with 8 bases of the junction left unmatched. The CDR3 is 16 amino acids. CDR3 sequence: CASSLGQGRGENTIYF. CDR3 bases: TGTGCCAGCAGCTTAGGACAGGGGCGAGGAGAAAACACCATATATTTT.